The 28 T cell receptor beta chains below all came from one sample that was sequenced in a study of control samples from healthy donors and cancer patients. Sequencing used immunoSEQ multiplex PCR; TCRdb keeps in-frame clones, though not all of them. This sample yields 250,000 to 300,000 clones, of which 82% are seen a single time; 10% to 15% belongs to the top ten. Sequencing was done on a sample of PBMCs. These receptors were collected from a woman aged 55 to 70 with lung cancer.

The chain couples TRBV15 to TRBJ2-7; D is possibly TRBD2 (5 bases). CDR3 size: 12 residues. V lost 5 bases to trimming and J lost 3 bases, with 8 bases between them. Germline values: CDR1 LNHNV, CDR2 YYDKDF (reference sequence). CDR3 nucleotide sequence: TGTGCCACCAGCTCGGGGTACTACGAGCAGTACTTC. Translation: CATSSGYYEQYF.

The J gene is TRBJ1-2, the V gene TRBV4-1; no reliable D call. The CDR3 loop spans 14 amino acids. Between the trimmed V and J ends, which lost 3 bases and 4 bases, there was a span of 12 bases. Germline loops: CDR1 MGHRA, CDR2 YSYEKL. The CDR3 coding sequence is TGCGCCAGCAGCCAGCCCCTTTACAGCTATGGCTACACCTTC. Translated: CASSQPLYSYGYTF.

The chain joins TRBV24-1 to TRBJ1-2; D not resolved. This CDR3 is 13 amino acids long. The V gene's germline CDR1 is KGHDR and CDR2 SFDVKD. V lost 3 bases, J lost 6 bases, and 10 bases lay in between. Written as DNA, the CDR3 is TGTGCCACCAGTGATCTCCCGGGTCATGGCTACACCTTC. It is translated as CATSDLPGHGYTF.

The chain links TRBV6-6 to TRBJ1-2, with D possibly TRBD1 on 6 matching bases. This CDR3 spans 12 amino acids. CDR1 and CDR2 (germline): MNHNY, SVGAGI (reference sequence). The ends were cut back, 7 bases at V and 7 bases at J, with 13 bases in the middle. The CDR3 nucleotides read TGTGCCAGCAAGGCAGGGGAAGGTGGCTACACCTTC. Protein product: CASKAGEGGYTF.

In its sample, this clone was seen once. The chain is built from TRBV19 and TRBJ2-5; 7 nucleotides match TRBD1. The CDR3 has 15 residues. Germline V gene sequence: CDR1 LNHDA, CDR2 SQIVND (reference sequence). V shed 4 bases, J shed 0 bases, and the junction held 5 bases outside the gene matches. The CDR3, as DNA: TGTGCCAGTAGTACTAGGACAGGCTACCAAGAGACCCAGTACTTC. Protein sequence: CASSTRTGYQETQYF.

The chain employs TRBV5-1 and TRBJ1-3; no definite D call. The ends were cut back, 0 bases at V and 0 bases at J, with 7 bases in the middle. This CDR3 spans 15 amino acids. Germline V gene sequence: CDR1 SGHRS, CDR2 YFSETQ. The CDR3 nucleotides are TGCGCCAGCAGCTTGGGGCAGCCCTCTGGAAACACCATATATTTT. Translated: CASSLGQPSGNTIYF.

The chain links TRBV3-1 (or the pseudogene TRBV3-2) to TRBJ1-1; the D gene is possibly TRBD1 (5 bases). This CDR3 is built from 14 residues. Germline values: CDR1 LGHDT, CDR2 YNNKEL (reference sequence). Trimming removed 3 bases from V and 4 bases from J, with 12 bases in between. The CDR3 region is CASSQAGQSTEAFF. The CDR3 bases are TGTGCCAGCAGCCAGGCAGGGCAGTCCACTGAAGCTTTCTTT.

This CDR3 is CASRTLAGRQYNEQFF. CDR3 sequence (DNA): TGTGCCAGCAGGACCCTGGCGGGGAGGCAGTACAATGAGCAGTTCTTC. The chain combines TRBV11-2 with TRBJ2-1, with D possibly matching TRBD2 (6 bases). The V gene's germline CDR1 is SGHAT and CDR2 FQNNGV. The CDR3 has 16 residues. The V end lost 6 bases, the J end lost 4 bases, and 19 bases lay between the germline ends.

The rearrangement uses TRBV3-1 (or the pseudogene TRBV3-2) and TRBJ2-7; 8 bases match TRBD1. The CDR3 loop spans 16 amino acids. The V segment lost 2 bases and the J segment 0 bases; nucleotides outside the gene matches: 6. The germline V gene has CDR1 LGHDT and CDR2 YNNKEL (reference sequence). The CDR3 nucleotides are TGTGCCAGCAGCCAACCCAGGGGGCGAAGCTCCTACGAGCAGTACTTC. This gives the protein CASSQPRGRSSYEQYF.

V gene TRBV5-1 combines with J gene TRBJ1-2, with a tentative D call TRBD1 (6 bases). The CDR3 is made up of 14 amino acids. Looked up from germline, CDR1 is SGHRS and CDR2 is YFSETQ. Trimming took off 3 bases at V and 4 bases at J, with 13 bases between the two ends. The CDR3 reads CASSSQGSGYGYTF. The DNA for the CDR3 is TGCGCCAGCAGCTCACAGGGTTCCGGCTATGGCTACACCTTC.

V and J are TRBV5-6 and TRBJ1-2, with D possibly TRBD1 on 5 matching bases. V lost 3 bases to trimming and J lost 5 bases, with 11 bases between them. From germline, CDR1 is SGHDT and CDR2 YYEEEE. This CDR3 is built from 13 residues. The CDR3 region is CASSSREEYGYTF. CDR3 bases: TGTGCCAGCAGCTCCAGGGAGGAGTATGGCTACACCTTC.

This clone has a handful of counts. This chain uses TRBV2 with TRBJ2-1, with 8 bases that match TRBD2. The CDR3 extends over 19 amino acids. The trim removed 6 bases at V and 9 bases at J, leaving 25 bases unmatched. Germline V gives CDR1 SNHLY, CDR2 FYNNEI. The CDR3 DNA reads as TGTGCCAGCAGCCCTGGGGGACTAGGCAGGGTTGTAGCCCTCAGTGAGCAGTTCTTC. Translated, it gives CASSPGGLGRVVALSEQFF.

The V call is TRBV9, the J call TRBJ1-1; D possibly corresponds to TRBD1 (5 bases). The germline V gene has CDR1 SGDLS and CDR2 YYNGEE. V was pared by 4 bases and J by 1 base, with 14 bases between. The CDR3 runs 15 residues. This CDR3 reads CASSPPGTGNTEAFF. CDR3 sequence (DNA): TGTGCCAGCAGCCCCCCCGGGACGGGGAACACTGAAGCTTTCTTT.

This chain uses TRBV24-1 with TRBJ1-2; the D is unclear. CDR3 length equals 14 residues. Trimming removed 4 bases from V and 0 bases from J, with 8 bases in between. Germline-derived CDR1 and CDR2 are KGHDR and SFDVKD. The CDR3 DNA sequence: TGTGCCACCAGTGACCGGGAACCTAACTATGGCTACACCTTC. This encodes CATSDREPNYGYTF.

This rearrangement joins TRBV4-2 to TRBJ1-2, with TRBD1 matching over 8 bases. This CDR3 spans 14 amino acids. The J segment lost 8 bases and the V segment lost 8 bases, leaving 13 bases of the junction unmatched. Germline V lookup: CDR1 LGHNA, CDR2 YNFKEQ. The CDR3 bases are TGTGCCAGCGGGGCCCTGGACAGGGCTGAGGGCTACACCTTC. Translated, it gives CASGALDRAEGYTF.

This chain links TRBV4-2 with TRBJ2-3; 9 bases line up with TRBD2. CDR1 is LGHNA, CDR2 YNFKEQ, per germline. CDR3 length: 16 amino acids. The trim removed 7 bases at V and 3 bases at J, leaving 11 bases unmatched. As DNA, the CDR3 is TGTGCCAGCACCTCCTCTAGCGGGGTAGAGACAGATACGCAGTATTTT. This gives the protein CASTSSSGVETDTQYF.

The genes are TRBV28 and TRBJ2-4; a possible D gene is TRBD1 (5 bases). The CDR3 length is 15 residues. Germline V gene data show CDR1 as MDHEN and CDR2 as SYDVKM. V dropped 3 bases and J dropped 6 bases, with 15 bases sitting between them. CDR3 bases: TGTGCCAGCAGTTTCCCCGGGCAGGGAAGAAACATTCAGTACTTC. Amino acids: CASSFPGQGRNIQYF.

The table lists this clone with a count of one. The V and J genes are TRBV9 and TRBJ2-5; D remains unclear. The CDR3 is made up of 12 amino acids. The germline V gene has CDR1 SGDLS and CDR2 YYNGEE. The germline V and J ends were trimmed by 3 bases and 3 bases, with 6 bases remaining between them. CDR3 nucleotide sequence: TGTGCCAGCAGCGCCCATGAAGAGACCCAGTACTTC. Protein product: CASSAHEETQYF.

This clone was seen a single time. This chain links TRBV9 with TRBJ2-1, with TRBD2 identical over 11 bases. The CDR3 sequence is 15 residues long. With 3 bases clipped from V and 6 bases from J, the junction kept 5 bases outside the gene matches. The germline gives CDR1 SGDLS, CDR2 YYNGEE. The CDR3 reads CASSGSGTSGNEQFF. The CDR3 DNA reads TGTGCCAGCAGCGGATCCGGGACTAGCGGCAATGAGCAGTTCTTC.

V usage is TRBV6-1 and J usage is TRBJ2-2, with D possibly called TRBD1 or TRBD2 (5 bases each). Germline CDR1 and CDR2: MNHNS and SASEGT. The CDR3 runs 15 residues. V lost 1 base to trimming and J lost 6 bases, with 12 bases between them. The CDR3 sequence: CASSEEGFGAGELFF. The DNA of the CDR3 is TGTGCCAGCAGTGAAGAGGGGTTCGGGGCCGGGGAGCTGTTTTTT.

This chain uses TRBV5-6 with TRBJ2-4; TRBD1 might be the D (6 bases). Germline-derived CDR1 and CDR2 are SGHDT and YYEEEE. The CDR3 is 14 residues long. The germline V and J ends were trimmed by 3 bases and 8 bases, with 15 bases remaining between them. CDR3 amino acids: CASSWGQGRDIQYF. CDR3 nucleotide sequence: TGTGCCAGCAGCTGGGGGCAGGGACGGGACATTCAGTACTTC.

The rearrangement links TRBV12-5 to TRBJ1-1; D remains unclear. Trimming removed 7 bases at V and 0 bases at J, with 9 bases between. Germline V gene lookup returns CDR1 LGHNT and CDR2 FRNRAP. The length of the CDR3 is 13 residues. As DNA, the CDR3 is TGTGCTAGTGCCCGGCAGGTGAACACTGAAGCTTTCTTT. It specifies CASARQVNTEAFF.

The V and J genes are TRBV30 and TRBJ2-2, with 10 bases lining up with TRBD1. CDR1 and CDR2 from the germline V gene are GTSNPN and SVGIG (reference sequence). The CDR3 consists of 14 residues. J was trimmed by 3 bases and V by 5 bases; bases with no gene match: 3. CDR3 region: CAWGTGVDTGELFF. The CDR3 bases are TGTGCCTGGGGGACAGGGGTGGACACCGGGGAGCTGTTTTTT.

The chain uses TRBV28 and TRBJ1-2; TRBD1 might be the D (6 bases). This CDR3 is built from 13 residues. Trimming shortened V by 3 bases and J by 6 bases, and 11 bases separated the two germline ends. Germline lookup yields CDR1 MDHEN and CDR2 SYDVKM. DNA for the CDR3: TGTGCCAGCAGTTTGTGGGCAGGGGATGGCTACACCTTC. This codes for CASSLWAGDGYTF.

The CDR3 DNA reads TGCGCCAGCAGTGAGTCGTTGGCGGGCGGGACGCAGTATTTT. It specifies CASSESLAGGTQYF. The chain combines TRBV10-1 with TRBJ2-3; a weak D match, TRBD2 (5 bases). The V gene lost 0 bases and the J gene lost 9 bases, with 13 bases spanning the gap. Germline V gene sequence: CDR1 WNHNN, CDR2 SYGVQD (reference sequence). CDR3 length equals 14 residues.

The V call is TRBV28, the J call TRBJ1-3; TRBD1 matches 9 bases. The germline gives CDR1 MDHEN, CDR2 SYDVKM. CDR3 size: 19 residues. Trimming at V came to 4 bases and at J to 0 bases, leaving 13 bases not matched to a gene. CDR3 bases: TGTGCCAGCAGTTCTCAAATAACAGGGGGCTCACTCTCTGGAAACACCATATATTTT. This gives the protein CASSSQITGGSLSGNTIYF.

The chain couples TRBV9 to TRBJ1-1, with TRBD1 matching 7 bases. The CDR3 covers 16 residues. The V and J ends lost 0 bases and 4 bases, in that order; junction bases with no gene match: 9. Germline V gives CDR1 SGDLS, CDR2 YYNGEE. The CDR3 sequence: CASSVGPTGTGTEAFF. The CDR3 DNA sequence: TGTGCCAGCAGCGTAGGGCCGACAGGGACGGGCACTGAAGCTTTCTTT.

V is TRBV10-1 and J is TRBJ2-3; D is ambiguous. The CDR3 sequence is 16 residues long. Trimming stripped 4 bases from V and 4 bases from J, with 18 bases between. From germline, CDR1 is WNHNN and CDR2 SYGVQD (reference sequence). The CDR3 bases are TGCGCCAGCAGTGGTTTCGGCAGGTCGGTTTCAGATACGCAGTATTTT. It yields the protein CASSGFGRSVSDTQYF.